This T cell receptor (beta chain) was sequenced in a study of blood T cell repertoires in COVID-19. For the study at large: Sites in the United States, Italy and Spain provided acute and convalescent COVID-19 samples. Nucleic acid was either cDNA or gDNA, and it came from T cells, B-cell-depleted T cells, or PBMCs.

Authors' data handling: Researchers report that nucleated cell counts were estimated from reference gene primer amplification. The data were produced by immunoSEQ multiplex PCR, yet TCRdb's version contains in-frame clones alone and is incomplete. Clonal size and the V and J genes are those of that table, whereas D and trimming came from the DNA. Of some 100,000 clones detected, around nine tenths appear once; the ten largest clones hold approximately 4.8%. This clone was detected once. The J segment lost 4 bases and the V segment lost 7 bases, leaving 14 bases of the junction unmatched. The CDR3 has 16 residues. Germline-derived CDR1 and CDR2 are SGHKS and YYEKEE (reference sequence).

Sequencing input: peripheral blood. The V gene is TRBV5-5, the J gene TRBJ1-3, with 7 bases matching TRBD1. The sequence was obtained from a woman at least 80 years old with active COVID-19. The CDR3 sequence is CASSETGFSTGNTIYF. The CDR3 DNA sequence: TGTGCCAGCTCTGAGACAGGGTTTTCTACCGGAAACACCATATATTTT.